A selection of T cell receptor beta chains follows, all from one sample in a study of radiotherapy plus CTLA-4 blockade in lung cancer. Data came from immunoSEQ multiplex PCR; TCRdb stores just in-frame clones and leaves some out. The data contain tens of thousands of clones, around 77% of them seen just once; the ten biggest clones take up under 3%. Specimen: peripheral blood, collected from a patient treated with radiotherapy plus ipilimumab. These receptors all stem from a human donor with non-small cell lung cancer whose response to radiotherapy plus ipilimumab could not be evaluated. Both conserved end residues are part of each CDR3. D genes are given only for firm matches. Clone size is shown for a subset of rows, as once, few, many or a class of expanded clone.

j_call d_call v_call clone_size cdr3_aa cdr3_nt
TRBJ2-7 - TRBV7-2 - CASSPAGRGTYEQYF TGTGCCAGCAGCCCCGCCGGCAGGGGAACGTACGAGCAGTACTTC
TRBJ2-1 - TRBV7-2 - CASSLAGDREQFF TGTGCCAGCAGCTTAGCGGGAGATCGCGAGCAGTTCTTC
TRBJ1-1 TRBD1 TRBV29-1 - CSVRDREVLGAEAFF TGCAGCGTTCGGGACAGGGAGGTTTTGGGAGCTGAAGCTTTCTTT
TRBJ2-3 TRBD2 TRBV9 - CASSVVPSGIGEQYF TGTGCCAGCAGCGTAGTTCCTAGCGGGATCGGTGAGCAGTATTTT
TRBJ2-3 - TRBV9 - CASSVGFGGSGTDTQYF TGTGCCAGCAGCGTAGGTTTTGGTGGCTCAGGCACAGATACGCAGTATTTT
TRBJ2-3 - TRBV1 once CTSSPGLAGGPGDTQYF TGCACCAGCAGCCCGGGACTAGCGGGAGGGCCAGGCGATACGCAGTATTTT
TRBJ1-3 - TRBV5-6 - CASSSQQGTGNTIYF TGTGCCAGCAGCTCCCAACAGGGCACTGGAAACACCATATATTTT
TRBJ1-1 - TRBV5-4 - CASSWSDTGWAFF TGTGCCAGCAGCTGGTCAGACACAGGGTGGGCTTTCTTT
TRBJ2-3 TRBD2 TRBV18 - CASSPAMRGSTDTQYF TGTGCCAGCTCACCGGCGATGCGGGGGAGCACAGATACGCAGTATTTT
TRBJ2-5 - TRBV5-1 - CASSLPEETQYF TGCGCCAGCAGCTTGCCGGAAGAGACCCAGTACTTC
TRBJ2-2 TRBD2 TRBV4-3 - CASSQDPLAGGPDTGELFF TGCGCCAGCAGCCAAGATCCACTAGCGGGGGGGCCGGACACCGGGGAGCTGTTTTTT
TRBJ2-5 - TRBV4-1 - CASSQVGTQETQYF TGCGCCAGCAGCCAAGTAGGGACACAAGAGACCCAGTACTTC
TRBJ2-5 TRBD1 TRBV5-1 - CASSLGGTGEETQYF TGCGCCAGCAGCTTGGGGGGGACAGGGGAAGAGACCCAGTACTTC
TRBJ2-1 - TRBV5-1 - CASSLGGRGGYNEQFF TGCGCCAGCAGCTTGGGGGGTAGGGGGGGCTACAATGAGCAGTTCTTC
TRBJ1-3 TRBD1 TRBV30 - CAWSRQGAGNTIYF TGTGCCTGGAGTCGACAGGGTGCCGGAAACACCATATATTTT
TRBJ2-3 TRBD1 TRBV29-1 - CSVAFNRGSGTDTQYF TGCAGCGTTGCTTTTAACAGGGGCAGTGGAACAGATACGCAGTATTTT
TRBJ1-3 TRBD1 TRBV30 - CAWDRQGSRNTIYF TGTGCCTGGGATCGACAGGGAAGTAGAAACACCATATATTTT
TRBJ1-2 - TRBV5-6 - CASSLDLGQNYGYTF TGTGCCAGCAGCTTGGACTTAGGACAGAACTATGGCTACACCTTC
TRBJ1-3 TRBD1 TRBV5-1 - CASSSGTVAGNTIYF TGCGCCAGCAGCTCCGGGACAGTCGCTGGAAACACCATATATTTT
TRBJ1-2 TRBD1 TRBV23-1 - CASKGTGAPFGYTF TGCGCCAGCAAAGGGACAGGGGCGCCATTCGGCTACACCTTC
TRBJ2-3 - TRBV5-1 once CASGWTATDTQYF TGCGCCAGCGGGTGGACAGCAACAGATACGCAGTATTTT
TRBJ1-2 TRBD1 TRBV9 - CASSVGQGGYGYTF TGTGCCAGCAGCGTAGGACAGGGCGGCTATGGCTACACCTTC
TRBJ1-6 TRBD1 TRBV5-1 - CASSLVGQINSPLHF TGCGCCAGCAGCTTGGTGGGACAGATTAATTCACCCCTCCACTTT
TRBJ1-6 - TRBV4-3 - CASSLDRPNSPLHF TGCGCCAGCAGCCTTGACAGACCGAATTCACCCCTCCACTTT
TRBJ2-5 TRBD1 TRBV6-1 - CASREDRVKETQYF TGTGCCAGCAGGGAGGACAGGGTGAAAGAGACCCAGTACTTC
TRBJ2-3 - TRBV5-1 - CASSFLAGSTDTQYF TGCGCCAGCAGCTTCCTGGCAGGGAGCACAGATACGCAGTATTTT
TRBJ2-2 TRBD2 TRBV27 - CASSLSGRNTGELFF TGTGCCAGCAGTTTAAGCGGGAGGAACACCGGGGAGCTGTTTTTT
TRBJ2-3 - TRBV9 - CASSVNNPEDTQYF TGTGCCAGCAGCGTAAACAATCCGGAGGATACGCAGTATTTT
TRBJ2-3 - TRBV7-9 - CASISNRVGTDTQYF TGTGCCAGCATCTCCAACAGGGTGGGCACAGATACGCAGTATTTT
TRBJ1-5 - TRBV7-2 - CASSPQGLAHQPQHF TGTGCCAGCAGCCCCCAGGGGCTTGCACATCAGCCCCAGCATTTT
TRBJ2-7 - TRBV5-4 - CASSFTGNEQYF TGTGCCAGCAGCTTTACAGGGAACGAGCAGTACTTC
TRBJ2-1 TRBD2 TRBV11-2 - CASSLDRRTSGLIYNEQFF TGTGCCAGCAGCTTAGATCGCCGGACTAGCGGGTTAATCTACAATGAGCAGTTCTTC
TRBJ2-3 - TRBV4-2 - CASSPRVGADSTDTQYF TGTGCCAGCAGCCCTCGAGTGGGAGCGGATAGCACAGATACGCAGTATTTT